Presented here are 5 T cell receptor beta chains from one specimen sequenced in a study of beta chain features in type 1 diabetes. TCRB transcripts that were expressed got sequenced, as all of the isolated RNA had been reverse transcribed. Profiled with immunoSEQ multiplex PCR; TCRdb holds only in-frame clones, not every one. Here the sample spans roughly 170,000 clones, roughly an eighth being singletons. Specimen: central memory CD4+ T cells from blood. These TCRs come from a young woman in good health.

V gene TRBV7-2 combines with J gene TRBJ2-3; D perhaps matches TRBD1 (5 bases). V shed 8 bases and J shed 1 base, with 10 bases lying between them. Germline V CDR1 and CDR2: SGHTA, FQGNSA. The CDR3 is 13 residues long. CDR3 residues: CASSPGRTDTQYF. CDR3 nucleotides: TGTGCCAGCTCTCCAGGGCGCACAGATACGCAGTATTTT.

A few counts support this clone. V and J are TRBV29-1 and TRBJ1-4, with D tentatively TRBD1 (6 bases). This CDR3 is built from 13 residues. Germline CDR1 SQVTM, CDR2 ANQGSEA. V lost 7 bases to trimming and J lost 1 base, with 10 bases between them. CDR3 loop: CSGRTVTNEKLFF. The DNA for the CDR3 is TGCAGCGGACGGACAGTAACTAATGAAAAACTGTTTTTT.

This clone turned up a few times. The V gene is TRBV10-3, the J gene TRBJ2-1; TRBD2 matches at 15 bases. V shed 10 bases, J shed 7 bases, and the junction held 11 bases outside the gene matches. The CDR3 covers 16 residues. Germline V gives CDR1 ENHRY, CDR2 SYGVKD. CDR3 nucleotide sequence: TGTGCCACCGACCCGGGACTAGCGGGAGGTTGGAATGAGCAGTTCTTC. Its protein is CATDPGLAGGWNEQFF.

Only a few counts were recorded for this clone. J is TRBJ2-1 and V is TRBV6-1, with 10 bases that match TRBD1. V was pared by 3 bases and J by 14 bases, with 7 bases of the junction left unmatched. The CDR3 is 13 residues long. Germline V gives CDR1 MNHNS, CDR2 SASEGT. Here the CDR3 DNA reads TGTGCCAGCAGTGAGTCCCACGGGACAGGGGAGTTCTTC. This encodes CASSESHGTGEFF.

V is TRBV9 and J is TRBJ1-1; TRBD1 is a possible D gene (6 bases). The germline V and J ends were trimmed by 1 base and 4 bases, with 11 bases remaining between them. CDR1 SGDLS and CDR2 YYNGEE come from the germline V gene. This CDR3 comprises 14 residues. CDR3 in DNA: TGTGCCAGCAGCGTATTCTCAGGGGTCACTGAAGCTTTCTTT. This translates into CASSVFSGVTEAFF.